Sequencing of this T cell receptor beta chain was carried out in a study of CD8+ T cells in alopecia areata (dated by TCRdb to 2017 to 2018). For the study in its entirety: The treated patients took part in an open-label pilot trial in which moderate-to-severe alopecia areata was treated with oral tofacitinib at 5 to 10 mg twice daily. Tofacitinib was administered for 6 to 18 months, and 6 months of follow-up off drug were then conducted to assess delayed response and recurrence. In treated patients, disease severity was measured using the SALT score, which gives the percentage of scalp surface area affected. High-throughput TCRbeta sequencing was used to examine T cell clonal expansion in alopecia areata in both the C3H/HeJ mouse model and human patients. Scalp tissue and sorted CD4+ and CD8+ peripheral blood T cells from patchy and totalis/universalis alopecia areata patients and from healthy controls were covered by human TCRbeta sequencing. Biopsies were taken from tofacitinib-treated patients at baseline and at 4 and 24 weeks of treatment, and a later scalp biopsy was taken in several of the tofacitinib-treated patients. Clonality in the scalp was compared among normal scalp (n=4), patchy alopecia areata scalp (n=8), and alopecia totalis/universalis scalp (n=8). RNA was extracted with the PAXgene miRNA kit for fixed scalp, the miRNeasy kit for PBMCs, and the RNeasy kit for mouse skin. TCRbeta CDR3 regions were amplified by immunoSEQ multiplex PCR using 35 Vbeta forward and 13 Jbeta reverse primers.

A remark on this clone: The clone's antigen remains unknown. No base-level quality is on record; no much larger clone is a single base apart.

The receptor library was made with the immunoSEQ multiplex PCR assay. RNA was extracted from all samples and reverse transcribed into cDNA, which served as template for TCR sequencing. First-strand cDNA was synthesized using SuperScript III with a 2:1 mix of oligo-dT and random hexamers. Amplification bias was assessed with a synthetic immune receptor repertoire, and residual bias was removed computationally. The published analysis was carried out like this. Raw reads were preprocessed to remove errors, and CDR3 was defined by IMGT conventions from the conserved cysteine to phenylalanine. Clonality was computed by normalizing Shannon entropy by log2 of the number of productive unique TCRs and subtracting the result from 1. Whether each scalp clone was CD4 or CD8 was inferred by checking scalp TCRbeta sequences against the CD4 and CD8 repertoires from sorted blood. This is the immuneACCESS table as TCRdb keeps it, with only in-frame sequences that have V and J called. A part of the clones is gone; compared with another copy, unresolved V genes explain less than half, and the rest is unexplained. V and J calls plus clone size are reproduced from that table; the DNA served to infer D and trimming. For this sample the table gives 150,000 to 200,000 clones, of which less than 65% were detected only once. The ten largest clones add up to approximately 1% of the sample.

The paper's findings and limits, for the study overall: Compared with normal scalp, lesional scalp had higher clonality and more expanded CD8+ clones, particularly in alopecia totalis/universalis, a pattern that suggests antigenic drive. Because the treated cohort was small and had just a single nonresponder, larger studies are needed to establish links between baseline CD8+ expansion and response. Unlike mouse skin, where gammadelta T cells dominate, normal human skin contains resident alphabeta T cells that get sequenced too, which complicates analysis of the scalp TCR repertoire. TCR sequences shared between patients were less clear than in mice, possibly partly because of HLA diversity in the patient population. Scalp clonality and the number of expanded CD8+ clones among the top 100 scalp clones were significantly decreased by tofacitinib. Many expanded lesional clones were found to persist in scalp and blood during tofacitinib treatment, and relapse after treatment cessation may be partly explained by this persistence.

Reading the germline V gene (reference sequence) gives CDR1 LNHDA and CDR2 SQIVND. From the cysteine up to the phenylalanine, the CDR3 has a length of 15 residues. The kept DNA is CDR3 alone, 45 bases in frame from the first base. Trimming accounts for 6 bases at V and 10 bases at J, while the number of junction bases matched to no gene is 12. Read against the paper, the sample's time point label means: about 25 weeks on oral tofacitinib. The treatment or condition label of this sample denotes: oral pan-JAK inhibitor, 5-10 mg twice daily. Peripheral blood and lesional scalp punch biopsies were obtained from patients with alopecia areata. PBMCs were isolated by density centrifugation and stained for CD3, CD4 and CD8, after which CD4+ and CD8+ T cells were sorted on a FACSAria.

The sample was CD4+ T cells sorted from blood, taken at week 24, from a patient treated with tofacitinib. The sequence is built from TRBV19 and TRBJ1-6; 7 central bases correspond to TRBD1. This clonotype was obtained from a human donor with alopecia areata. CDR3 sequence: CASSLQNRGESPLHF. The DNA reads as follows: TGTGCCAGTAGCCTACAGAACAGGGGAGAGTCACCCCTCCACTTT.